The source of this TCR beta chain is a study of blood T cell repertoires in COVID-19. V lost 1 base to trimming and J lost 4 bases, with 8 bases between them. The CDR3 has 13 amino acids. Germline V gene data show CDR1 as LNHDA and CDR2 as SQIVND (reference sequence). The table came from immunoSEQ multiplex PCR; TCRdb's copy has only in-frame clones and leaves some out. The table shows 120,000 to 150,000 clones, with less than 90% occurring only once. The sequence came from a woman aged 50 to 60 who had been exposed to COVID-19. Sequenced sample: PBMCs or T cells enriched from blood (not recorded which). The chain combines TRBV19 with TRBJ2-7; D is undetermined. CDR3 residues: CASSIASFYEQYF. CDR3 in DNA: TGTGCCAGTAGTATAGCCTCTTTTTACGAGCAGTACTTC.